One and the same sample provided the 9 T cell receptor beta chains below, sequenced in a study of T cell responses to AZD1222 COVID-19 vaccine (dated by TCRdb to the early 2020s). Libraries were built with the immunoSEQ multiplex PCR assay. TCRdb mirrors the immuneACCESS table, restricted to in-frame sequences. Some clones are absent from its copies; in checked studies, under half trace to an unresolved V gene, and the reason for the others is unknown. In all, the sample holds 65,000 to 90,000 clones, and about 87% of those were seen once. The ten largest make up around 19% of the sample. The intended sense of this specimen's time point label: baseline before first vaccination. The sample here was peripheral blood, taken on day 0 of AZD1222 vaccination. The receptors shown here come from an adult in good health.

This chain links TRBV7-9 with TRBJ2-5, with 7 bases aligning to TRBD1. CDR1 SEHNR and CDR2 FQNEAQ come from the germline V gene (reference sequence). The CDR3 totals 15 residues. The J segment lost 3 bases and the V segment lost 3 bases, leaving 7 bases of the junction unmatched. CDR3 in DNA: TGTGCCAGCAGCTTCCGGACAGGTAGTAAAGAGACCCAGTACTTC. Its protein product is CASSFRTGSKETQYF. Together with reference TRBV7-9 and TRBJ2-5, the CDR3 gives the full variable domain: DTGVSQNPRHKITKRGQNVTFRCDPISEHNRLYWYRQTLGQGPEFLTYFQNEAQLEKSRLLSDRFSAERPKGSFSTLEIQRTEQGDSAMYLCASSFRTGSKETQYFGPGTRLLVL.

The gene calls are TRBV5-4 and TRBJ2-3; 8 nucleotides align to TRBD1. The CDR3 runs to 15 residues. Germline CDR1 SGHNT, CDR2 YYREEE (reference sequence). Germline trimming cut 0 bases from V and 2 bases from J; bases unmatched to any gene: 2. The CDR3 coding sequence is TGTGCCAGCAGCTTGGGGACAGGGCACACAGATACGCAGTATTTT. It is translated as CASSLGTGHTDTQYF.

CDR3 in DNA: TGTGCCAGCAGGGGACTAGCGGACTCCTACGAGCAGTACTTC. It yields the protein CASRGLADSYEQYF. V usage is TRBV27 and J usage is TRBJ2-7, with 11 bases lining up with TRBD2. CDR1 and CDR2 from the germline V gene are MNHEY and SMNVEV (reference sequence). CDR3 size: 14 residues. The junction had 1 base not matched to a gene; V was cut back by 6 bases and J by 0 bases.

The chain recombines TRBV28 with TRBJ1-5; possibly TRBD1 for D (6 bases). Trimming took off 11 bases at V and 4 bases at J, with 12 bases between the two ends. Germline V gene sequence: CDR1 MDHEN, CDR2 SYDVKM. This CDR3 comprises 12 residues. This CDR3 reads CASGEGNQPQHF. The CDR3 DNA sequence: TGTGCCTCAGGGGAGGGGAATCAGCCCCAGCATTTT.

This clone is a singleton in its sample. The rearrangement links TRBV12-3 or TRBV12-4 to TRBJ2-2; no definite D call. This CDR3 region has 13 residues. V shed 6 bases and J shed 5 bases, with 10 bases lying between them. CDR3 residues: CASSPLGTGELFF. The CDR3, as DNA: TGTGCCAGCAGCCCCTTGGGGACCGGGGAGCTGTTTTTT.

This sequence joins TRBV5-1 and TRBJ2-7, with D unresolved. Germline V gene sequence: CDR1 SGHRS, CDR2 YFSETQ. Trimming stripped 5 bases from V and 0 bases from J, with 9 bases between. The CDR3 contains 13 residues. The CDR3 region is CASRKGSSYEQYF. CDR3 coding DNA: TGCGCCAGCAGGAAGGGCAGCTCCTACGAGCAGTACTTC.

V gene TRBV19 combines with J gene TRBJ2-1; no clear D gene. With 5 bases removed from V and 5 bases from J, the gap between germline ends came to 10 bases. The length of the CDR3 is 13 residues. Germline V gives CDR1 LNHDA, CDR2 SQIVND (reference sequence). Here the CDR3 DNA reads TGTGCCAGTAGTTTAGGCAGCAACAATGAGCAGTTCTTC. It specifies CASSLGSNNEQFF. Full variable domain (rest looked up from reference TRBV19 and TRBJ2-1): DGGITQSPKYLFRKEGQNVTLSCEQNLNHDAMYWYRQDPGQGLRLIYYSQIVNDFQKGDIAEGYSVSREKKESFPLTVTSAQKNPTAFYLCASSLGSNNEQFFGPGTRLTVL.

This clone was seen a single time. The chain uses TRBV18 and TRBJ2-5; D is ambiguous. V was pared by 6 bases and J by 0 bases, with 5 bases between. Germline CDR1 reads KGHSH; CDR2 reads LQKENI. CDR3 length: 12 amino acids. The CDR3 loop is CASSRDQETQYF. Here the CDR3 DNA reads TGTGCCAGCTCCCGGGACCAAGAGACCCAGTACTTC.

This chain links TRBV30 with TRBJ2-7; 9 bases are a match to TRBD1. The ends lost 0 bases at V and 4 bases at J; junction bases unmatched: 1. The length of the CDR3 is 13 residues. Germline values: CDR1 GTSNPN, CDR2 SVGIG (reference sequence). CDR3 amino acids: CAWSVGTGYEQYF. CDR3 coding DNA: TGTGCCTGGAGTGTAGGGACAGGGTACGAGCAGTACTTC. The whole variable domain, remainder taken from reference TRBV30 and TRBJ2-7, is SQTIHQWPATLVQPVGSPLSLECTVEGTSNPNLYWYRQAAGRGLQLLFYSVGIGQISSEVPQNLSASRPQDRQFILSSKKLLLSDSGFYLCAWSVGTGYEQYFGPGTRLTVT.